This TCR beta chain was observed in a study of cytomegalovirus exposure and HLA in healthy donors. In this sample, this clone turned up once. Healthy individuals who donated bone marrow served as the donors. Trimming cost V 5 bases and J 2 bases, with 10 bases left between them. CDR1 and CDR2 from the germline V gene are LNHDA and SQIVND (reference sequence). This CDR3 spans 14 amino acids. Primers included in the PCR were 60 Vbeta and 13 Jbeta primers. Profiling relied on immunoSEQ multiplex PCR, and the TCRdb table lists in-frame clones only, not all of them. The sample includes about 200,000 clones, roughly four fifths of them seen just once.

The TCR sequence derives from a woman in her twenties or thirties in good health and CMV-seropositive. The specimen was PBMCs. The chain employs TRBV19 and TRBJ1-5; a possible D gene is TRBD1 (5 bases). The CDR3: CASSPRVGNQPQHF. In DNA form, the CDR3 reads TGTGCCAGTAGTCCCAGGGTGGGCAATCAGCCCCAGCATTTT.